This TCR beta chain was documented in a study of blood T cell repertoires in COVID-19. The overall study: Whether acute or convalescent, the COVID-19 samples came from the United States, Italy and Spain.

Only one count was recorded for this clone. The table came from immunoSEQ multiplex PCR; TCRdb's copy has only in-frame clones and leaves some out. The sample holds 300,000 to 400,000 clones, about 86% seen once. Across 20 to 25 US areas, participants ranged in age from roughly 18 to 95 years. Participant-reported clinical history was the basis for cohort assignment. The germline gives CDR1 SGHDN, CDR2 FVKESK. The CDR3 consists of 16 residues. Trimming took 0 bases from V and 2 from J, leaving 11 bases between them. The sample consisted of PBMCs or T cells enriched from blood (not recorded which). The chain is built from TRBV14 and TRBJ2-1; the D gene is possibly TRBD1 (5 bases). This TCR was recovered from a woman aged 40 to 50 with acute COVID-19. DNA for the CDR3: TGTGCCAGCAGCCAAGATTTAGGACAAGCCTACAATGAGCAGTTCTTC. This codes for CASSQDLGQAYNEQFF.